The T cell receptor beta chain described here comes from a study of blood T cell repertoires in COVID-19. Study-wide context: COVID-19 samples from acute and convalescent phases originated in the United States, Italy and Spain. Nucleic acid was either cDNA or gDNA, and it came from T cells, B-cell-depleted T cells, or PBMCs.

In the study's own analysis: Amplification from reference gene primers served as the basis for estimated nucleated cell counts. Clones were read by immunoSEQ multiplex PCR, and TCRdb kept only the in-frame ones, dropping some. Clone size and the V and J calls come from that table; the DNA yielded D and trimming. The top ten clones hold about 3.5% of a sample with roughly 340,000 clones, around nine tenths of them seen once. CDR3 length: 16 amino acids. Per germline, CDR1 LGHDT and CDR2 YNNKEL (reference sequence). Losses at the gene ends were 4 bases for V and 5 bases for J; bases not matched to a gene: 5. This clone is a singleton in its sample.

The receptor was isolated from a woman under 30 who had recovered from COVID-19. This chain uses TRBV3-1 (or the pseudogene TRBV3-2) with TRBJ2-1; TRBD2 matches 13 bases. The sample consisted of peripheral blood. DNA of the CDR3: TGTGCCAGCAGCCTCCGGACTAGCGGGAGAAACAATGAGCAGTTCTTC. Protein sequence: CASSLRTSGRNNEQFF.